This section outlines one T cell receptor beta chain sequence together with its context. Its antigen is as yet unknown. The sample originates from a study of shared clonotypes between healthy human individuals. Here immunoSEQ multiplex PCR was the method, and the copy in TCRdb shows in-frame clones only, minus some. This sample carries 2 million to 2.5 million clones, approximately 93% of them seen once, and the ten largest clones take 0.39%. All donors were Caucasian adults living in Nashville, Tennessee. General study results and limits: Non-shared clonotypes were found to have lower generation probabilities than the clonotypes that were shared by all four of the sorted-subset donors. As a rule, naive subsets had a larger estimated richness than memory subsets. Shared clonotypes: roughly 4.7% naive CD4, approximately 3.4% naive CD8, around 2.2% memory CD4, 0.4% memory CD8.

V shed 5 bases and J 3 bases; nucleotides not matched to a gene: 12. The CDR3 contains 17 residues. Germline CDR1 is SEHNR and CDR2 is FQNEAQ (reference sequence). Material: naive CD4+ T cells from PBMCs. The subset denotes: CD45RA+ positively selected. The chain links TRBV7-9 to TRBJ1-1; 10 positions match TRBD1. This TCR derives from a man younger than 35 in good health. Some clones in this sample may be carry-over from other donors' samples. The CDR3 sequence is CASSLRQGARGDTEAFF. CDR3 nucleotide sequence: TGTGCCAGCAGCCTCCGACAGGGGGCTAGAGGAGACACTGAAGCTTTCTTT.